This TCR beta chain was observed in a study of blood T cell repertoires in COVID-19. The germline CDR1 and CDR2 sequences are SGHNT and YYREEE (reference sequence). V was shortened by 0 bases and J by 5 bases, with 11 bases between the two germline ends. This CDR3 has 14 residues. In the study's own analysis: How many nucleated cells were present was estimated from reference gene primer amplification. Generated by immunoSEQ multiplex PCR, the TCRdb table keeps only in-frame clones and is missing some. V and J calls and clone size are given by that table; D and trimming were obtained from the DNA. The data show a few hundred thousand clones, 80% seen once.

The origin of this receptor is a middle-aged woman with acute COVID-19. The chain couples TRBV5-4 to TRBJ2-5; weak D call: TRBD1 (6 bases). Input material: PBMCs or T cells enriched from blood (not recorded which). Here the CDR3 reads CASSLETGSETQYF. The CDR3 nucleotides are TGTGCCAGCAGCTTGGAAACAGGGAGTGAGACCCAGTACTTC. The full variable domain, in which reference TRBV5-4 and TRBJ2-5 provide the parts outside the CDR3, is ETGVTQSPTHLIKTRGQQVTLRCSSQSGHNTVSWYQQALGQGPQFIFQYYREEENGRGNFPPRFSGLQFPNYSSELNVNALELDDSALYLCASSLETGSETQYFGPGTRLLVL.